The clone carrying this TCR beta chain has at least ten counts. What it binds is unknown. This record belongs to a study of neurological immune-mediated disorders. Study-wide findings and caveats: Among expanded clones, no CDR3 amino acid sequences were shared across subjects, a pattern suggesting private repertoires in all groups. The study found the most TCR clonal expansion in HTLV-1-associated myelopathy and the least in multiple sclerosis, below healthy controls.

The unsorted libraries originated from 2 million PBMCs that had been stored at -80 C. The CDR3 runs to 19 residues. Germline CDR1 DFQATT, CDR2 SNEGSKA (reference sequence). The trim removed 4 bases at V and 0 bases at J, leaving 20 bases unmatched. The cDNA was synthesized by 5'RACE incorporating 10-nucleotide random UMIs. MiXCR, applied by TCRdb to the 5' RACE reads, yields one record per CDR3 protein. The sample lists about 79,000 distinct CDR3 sequences; 14% were seen once. The source material was PBMCs. This receptor was taken from a woman aged 45-65 years in good health. The V and J genes are TRBV20-1 and TRBJ2-7; 8 nucleotides line up with TRBD2. CDR3 loop: CSATKLPPLAGLSSYEQYF. In DNA, the CDR3 is TGCAGTGCTACCAAACTCCCCCCTCTAGCGGGCCTAAGCTCCTACGAGCAGTACTTC.